This T cell receptor beta chain emerged from a study of cytomegalovirus exposure and HLA in healthy donors. Overall study results and limits: The majority of TCR sequences were rare, yet some public TCRs appeared in many donors. The authors assumed roughly uniform sequencing depth across donors for presence/absence analyses.

In the PCR, 60 Vbeta and 13 Jbeta primers were used. TCRdb keeps only in-frame clones here, not all; method: immunoSEQ multiplex PCR. The data show approximately 150,000 clones, approximately 83% seen once. Per germline, CDR1 SGHRS and CDR2 YFSETQ. This CDR3 is built from 17 residues. V shed 0 bases and J 3 bases; nucleotides not matched to a gene: 11. Worth noting for this clone: Its antigen is undetermined.

This receptor was identified in a male donor in good health and CMV-seronegative. Sequenced material: PBMCs. The V gene is TRBV5-1, the J gene TRBJ2-5, with 7 bases matching TRBD2. CDR3 protein: CASSLVGGGSHKETQYF. CDR3 DNA: TGCGCCAGCAGCTTGGTTGGCGGGGGATCCCACAAAGAGACCCAGTACTTC.